This TCR beta chain emerged from a study of T cell changes during pregnancy in multiple sclerosis. From germline, CDR1 is SNHLY and CDR2 FYNNEI. The CDR3 extends over 13 amino acids. V gave up 4 bases and J gave up 1 base, with 7 bases separating them. The table came from immunoSEQ multiplex PCR; TCRdb's copy has only in-frame clones and leaves some out. The sample lists almost 40,000 clones, 75% to 95% occurring once. The sample in question was CD4+ T cells from peripheral blood mononuclear cells, obtained in the third trimester of pregnancy. The source is a female donor in good health, enrolled as a control in a pregnancy study. The rearrangement uses TRBV2 and TRBJ1-2, with D unresolved. Here the CDR3 DNA reads TGTGCCAGCAGTGTCGCAGATAACTATGGCTACACCTTC. Translation: CASSVADNYGYTF.